The 14 T cell receptor beta chains below all came from one sample that was sequenced in a study of blood T cell repertoires in COVID-19. The table came from immunoSEQ multiplex PCR; TCRdb's copy has only in-frame clones and leaves some out. Of more than 250,000 clones listed, 85% to 90% are singletons. The specimen sequenced was peripheral blood. Every receptor here comes from a woman aged 50 to 60 with COVID-19, enrolled during active disease.

The chain links TRBV7-2 to TRBJ1-1; no reliable D call. Trimming pared 5 bases from V and 1 base from J, leaving 8 bases between. There are 13 residues in the CDR3. Germline V lookup: CDR1 SGHTA, CDR2 FQGNSA. The CDR3 nucleotides are TGTGCCAGCAGCCTTCAGAAGAACACTGAAGCTTTCTTT. Amino acids: CASSLQKNTEAFF.

The chain is built from TRBV27 and TRBJ1-1; D uncertain. The V gene lost 6 bases and the J gene lost 4 bases, with 12 bases spanning the gap. The CDR3 consists of 13 residues. The germline CDR1 and CDR2 sequences are MNHEY and SMNVEV (reference sequence). In nucleotides, the CDR3 is TGTGCCAGCAGAGCCTTACTTGGCACTGAAGCTTTCTTT. Translating gives CASRALLGTEAFF.

V is TRBV6-1 and J is TRBJ2-7, with 7 bases matching TRBD1. The V gene's germline CDR1 is MNHNS and CDR2 SASEGT. The CDR3 spans 14 residues. The junction had 1 base not matched to a gene; V was cut back by 2 bases and J by 0 bases. CDR3 sequence: CASSEKGASYEQYF. CDR3 DNA: TGTGCCAGCAGTGAAAAGGGGGCCTCCTACGAGCAGTACTTC.

The CDR3 region is CASSLDQLAASTDTQYF. The CDR3 region has the DNA TGTGCCAGCAGCTTAGACCAACTAGCGGCTAGCACAGATACGCAGTATTTT. This chain connects TRBV7-8 to TRBJ2-3, with 8 bases fitting TRBD2. Trimming cost V 1 base and J 0 bases; bases outside gene matches: 6. Germline CDR1 and CDR2: SGHVS and FQNEAQ. This CDR3 region has 17 residues.

In its sample, this clone was seen once. The rearrangement uses TRBV6-5 and TRBJ2-1, with D uncertain. Between the trimmed V and J ends, which lost 2 bases and 0 bases, there was a span of 8 bases. CDR1 is MNHEY, CDR2 SVGAGI, per germline. The CDR3 has 15 residues. The CDR3 DNA follows: TGTGCCAGCAGTTACCGTCCCAGCTCCTACAATGAGCAGTTCTTC. This sequence encodes CASSYRPSSYNEQFF.

The chain combines TRBV29-1 with TRBJ2-1; possible D gene TRBD2, 6 bases. This CDR3 is built from 14 residues. Germline V gene sequence: CDR1 SQVTM, CDR2 ANQGSEA. Trimming cost V 6 bases and J 6 bases, with 18 bases left between them. The CDR3 nucleotides read TGCAGCGTCGCGCGGCGGAGGGGTCGCAATGAGCAGTTCTTC. As protein: CSVARRRGRNEQFF.

CDR3 sequence (DNA): TGTGCCAGTCGCGGAAGACTAGCGGGAGACACCGGGGAGCTGTTTTTT. Translating gives CASRGRLAGDTGELFF. V usage is TRBV19 and J usage is TRBJ2-2; 12 bases agree with TRBD2. CDR1 LNHDA and CDR2 SQIVND come from the germline V gene (reference sequence). The V gene end was trimmed by 8 bases and the J gene end by 3 bases; junction bases not matched to a gene: 7. This CDR3 comprises 16 residues.

This chain links TRBV5-4 with TRBJ2-1, with D maybe TRBD2 (6 bases). Germline V CDR1 and CDR2: SGHNT, YYREEE (reference sequence). The CDR3 is made up of 15 amino acids. With 7 bases removed from V and 3 bases from J, the gap between germline ends came to 17 bases. The CDR3 region has the DNA TGTGCCAGCGCCAGGAGGGGTGAGAACTACAATGAGCAGTTCTTC. Residues: CASARRGENYNEQFF.

This clone was seen more than once but under ten times. The chain carries TRBV3-1 (or the pseudogene TRBV3-2) and TRBJ2-2; 7 nucleotides agree with TRBD2. Germline lookup yields CDR1 LGHDT and CDR2 YNNKEL (reference sequence). The CDR3 is made up of 15 amino acids. V dropped 1 base and J dropped 4; count of bases not matched to a gene: 3. This chain's CDR3 is CASSQGGGPTGELFF. The CDR3 region has the DNA TGTGCCAGCAGCCAAGGGGGAGGGCCCACCGGGGAGCTGTTTTTT.

The genes are TRBV6-5 and TRBJ2-1; D might be TRBD1 (5 bases). Germline CDR1 and CDR2: MNHEY and SVGAGI. V was shortened by 7 bases and J by 10 bases, with 11 bases between the two germline ends. The CDR3 totals 11 residues. CDR3 sequence reads: CASTHGQEQFF. In nucleotides, the CDR3 is TGTGCCAGCACCCACGGACAAGAGCAGTTCTTC.

The chain joins TRBV24-1 to TRBJ1-1, with 9 bases lining up with TRBD1. With 7 bases clipped from V and 0 bases from J, the junction kept 11 bases outside the gene matches. CDR1 and CDR2 (germline): KGHDR, SFDVKD. The CDR3 spans 17 residues. Here the CDR3 DNA reads TGTGCCACCAGCGCAGGGGGACAGGGCGTTATGAACACTGAAGCTTTCTTT. This gives the protein CATSAGGQGVMNTEAFF.

The rearrangement joins TRBV6-1 to TRBJ1-1; 10 bases are shared with TRBD1. The CDR3 spans 18 residues. V lost 3 bases, J lost 3 bases, and 13 bases stayed unmatched. The germline CDR1 and CDR2 sequences are MNHNS and SASEGT. The CDR3 coding sequence is TGTGCCAGCAGTGAGTTCCCCGGGACAGGGGATTATCACACTGAAGCTTTCTTT. Protein sequence: CASSEFPGTGDYHTEAFF.

The V gene is TRBV14, the J gene TRBJ2-1; TRBD2 is a possible D gene (5 bases). Trimming stripped 2 bases from V and 5 bases from J, with 13 bases between. CDR1 and CDR2 (germline): SGHDN, FVKESK. CDR3 size: 15 residues. The CDR3 coding sequence is TGTGCCAGCAGCCAACTCTCTGCTAGCCACAATGAGCAGTTCTTC. Its translation: CASSQLSASHNEQFF.

The rearrangement links TRBV19 to TRBJ2-1, with 13 bases fitting TRBD2. V was clipped by 6 bases and J by 1 base; unmatched bases: 9. The CDR3 loop spans 18 amino acids. CDR1 and CDR2 from the germline V gene are LNHDA and SQIVND (reference sequence). CDR3 sequence (DNA): TGTGCCAGTAGCCCAGGCACTAGCGGGAGGGCTTCCTACAATGAGCAGTTCTTC. Translation: CASSPGTSGRASYNEQFF.